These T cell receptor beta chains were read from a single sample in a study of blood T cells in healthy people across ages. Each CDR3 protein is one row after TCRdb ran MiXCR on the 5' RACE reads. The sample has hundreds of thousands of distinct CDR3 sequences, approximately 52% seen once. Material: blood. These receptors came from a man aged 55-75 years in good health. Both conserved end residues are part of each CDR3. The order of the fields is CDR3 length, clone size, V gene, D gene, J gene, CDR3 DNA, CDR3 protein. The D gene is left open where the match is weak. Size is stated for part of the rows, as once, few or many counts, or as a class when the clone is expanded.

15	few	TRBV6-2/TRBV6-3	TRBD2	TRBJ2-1	TGTGCCAGCAGTCCTGGGACTAGCGGGAGCTATGAGCAGTTCTTC	CASSPGTSGSYEQFF
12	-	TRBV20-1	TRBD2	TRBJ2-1	TGCAGTGCTAAGACTAGCGGGGCTGAGCAGTTCTTC	CSAKTSGAEQFF
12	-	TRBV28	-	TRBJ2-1	TGTGCCAGCAGTGGCCAACACAATGAGCAGTTCTTC	CASSGQHNEQFF
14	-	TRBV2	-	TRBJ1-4	TGTGTCAGCACCGAGACAGGAAGGAATGAAAAACTGTTTTTT	CVSTETGRNEKLFF
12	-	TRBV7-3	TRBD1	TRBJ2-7	TGTGCCAGCAGCTTAGACAGGGCCGAGCAGTACTTC	CASSLDRAEQYF
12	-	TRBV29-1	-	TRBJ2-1	TGCAGCGGTGCCGGGGGTGGCAATGAGCAGTTCTTC	CSGAGGGNEQFF
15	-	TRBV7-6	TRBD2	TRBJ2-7	TGTGCCAGCAGCCCCCGGACTAGCGGGGTTAGGGAGCAGTACTTC	CASSPRTSGVREQYF
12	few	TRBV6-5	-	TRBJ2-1	TGTGCCAGCAGGCTCAAGCCCAATGAGCAGTTCTTC	CASRLKPNEQFF
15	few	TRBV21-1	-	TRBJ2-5	TGTGCCAGCAGCAAACCGGGGAGCGGGGAAGAGACCCAGTACTTC	CASSKPGSGEETQYF
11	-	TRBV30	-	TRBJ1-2	TGTGCCTGGAGGCTAACCGGTGGCTACACCTTC	CAWRLTGGYTF
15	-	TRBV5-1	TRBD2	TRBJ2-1	TGCGCCAGCAGCTGGGGGACTAGCGTTGACAATGAGCAGTTCTTC	CASSWGTSVDNEQFF
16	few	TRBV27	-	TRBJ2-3	TGTGCCAGCAGTCCCCTCCGAGATGGGGTAGCAGATACGCAGTATTTT	CASSPLRDGVADTQYF
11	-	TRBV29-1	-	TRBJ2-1	TGCAGCGGGGGGTGGTTCAATGAGCAGTTCTTC	CSGGWFNEQFF
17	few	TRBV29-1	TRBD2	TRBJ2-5	TGCAGCGTTGCACTAATGAGAGCGGGAGAGGGCGGTGAGACCCAGTACTTC	CSVALMRAGEGGETQYF
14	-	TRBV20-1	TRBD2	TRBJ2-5	TGCAGTGCTCGCCTTGGACTAGCGGAAGAGACCCAGTACTTC	CSARLGLAEETQYF
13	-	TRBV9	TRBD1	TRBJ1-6	TGTGCCAGCAGATCGACAGGGAATTCACCCCTCCACTTT	CASRSTGNSPLHF
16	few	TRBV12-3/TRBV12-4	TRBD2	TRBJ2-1	TGTGCCAGCAGCCACGGACTAGCGGGGATCTACAATGAGCAGTTCTTC	CASSHGLAGIYNEQFF
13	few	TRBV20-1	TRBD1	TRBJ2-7	TGCAGTGCTGAGACAGGGAAAAGCTACGAGCAGTACTTC	CSAETGKSYEQYF
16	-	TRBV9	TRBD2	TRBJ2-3	TGTGCCAGCAGCGCCAGACACGCGGGAGGCACAGATACGCAGTATTTT	CASSARHAGGTDTQYF
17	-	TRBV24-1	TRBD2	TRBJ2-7	TGTGCCACGGTAGGCATCAGACTAGCGGGACATCCCTACGAGCAGTACTTC	CATVGIRLAGHPYEQYF
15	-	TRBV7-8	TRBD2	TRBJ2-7	TGTGCCAGCAGCTTAGCGCTAGCGGGAGGAAATATTCAGTACTTC	CASSLALAGGNIQYF
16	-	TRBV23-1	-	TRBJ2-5	TGCGCCAGCAGTCAATCCCATGACCGGGACGGGGGGACCCAGTACTTC	CASSQSHDRDGGTQYF
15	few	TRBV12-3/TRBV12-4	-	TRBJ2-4	TGTGCCAGCAGTTTAGGACGAATAGCCAAAAACATTCAGTACTTC	CASSLGRIAKNIQYF
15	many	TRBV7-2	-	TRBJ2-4	TGTGCCAGCAGCGCCGGCCCTGGGGCCAAAAACATTCAGTACTTC	CASSAGPGAKNIQYF
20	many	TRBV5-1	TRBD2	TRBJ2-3	TGCGCCAGCAGCCCGCTGACTAGCGGGGGGCTCTATACTAGCACAGATACGCAGTATTTT	CASSPLTSGGLYTSTDTQYF
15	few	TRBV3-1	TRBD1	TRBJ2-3	TGTGCCAGCAGTCACTACAGGGGCGGCACAGATACGCAGTATTTT	CASSHYRGGTDTQYF
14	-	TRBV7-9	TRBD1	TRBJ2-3	TGTGCCAGCAGCCGAGGGGACAGGACAGATACGCAGTATTTT	CASSRGDRTDTQYF
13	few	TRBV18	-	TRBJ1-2	TGTGCCAGCTCAAGGGACACCGCGGATGGCTACACCTTC	CASSRDTADGYTF
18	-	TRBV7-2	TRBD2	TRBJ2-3	TGTGCCAGCAGCGTCTCATCCAACTGGCGGGAGCTGGCAGATACGCAGTATTTT	CASSVSSNWRELADTQYF
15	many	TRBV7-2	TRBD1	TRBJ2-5	TGTGCCAGCAGCTTAGTTGACAGGGCCCAAGAGACCCAGTACTTC	CASSLVDRAQETQYF
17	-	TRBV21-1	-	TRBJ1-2	TGTGCCAGCAGGTCCGACCACGGACAGACTAAGCGCGTAGGCTACACCTTC	CASRSDHGQTKRVGYTF
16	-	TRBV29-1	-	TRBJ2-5	TGCAGCGACGCACTTCCGGGAAGGGCCCTGGCAGAGGCCCAGTACTTC	CSDALPGRALAEAQYF
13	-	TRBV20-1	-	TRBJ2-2	TGCAGTGCTAGCGGTTCGAACACCGGGGAGCTGTTTTTT	CSASGSNTGELFF
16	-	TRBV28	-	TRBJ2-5	TGTGCCAGCAGTTTGGAAAAGGGAGTACGACAAGAGACCCAGTACTTC	CASSLEKGVRQETQYF
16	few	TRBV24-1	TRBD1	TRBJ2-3	TGTGCCACCAGTGATCCCGGACAGGGGAGCACAGATACGCAGTATTTT	CATSDPGQGSTDTQYF
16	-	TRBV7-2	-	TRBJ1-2	TGTGCCAGCAGCTCCCATCTAGAGACAGGAAACTATGGCTACACCTTC	CASSSHLETGNYGYTF
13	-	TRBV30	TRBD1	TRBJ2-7	TGTGCCAACGGAGACAGGGTCACCTACGAGCAGTACTTC	CANGDRVTYEQYF
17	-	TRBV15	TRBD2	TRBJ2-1	TGTGCCACCAGCAGAGCTGCGGGAGAGGGTTTCTACAATGAGCAGTTCTTC	CATSRAAGEGFYNEQFF
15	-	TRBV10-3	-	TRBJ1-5	TGTGCCACTCGAAAGGAAACAGGCAGCAATCAGCCCCAGCATTTT	CATRKETGSNQPQHF
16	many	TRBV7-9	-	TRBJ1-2	TGTGCCAGCAGCCAGATGGGGACCGACCCCAAGAATGGCTACACCTTC	CASSQMGTDPKNGYTF
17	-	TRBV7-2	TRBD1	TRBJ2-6	TGTGCCAGCAGCCGGCGACAGGGCGCAAGTGGGGCCAACGTCCTGACTTTC	CASSRRQGASGANVLTF
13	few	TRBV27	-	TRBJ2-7	TGTGCCAGCGCGGGACAGCCGACCTACGAGCAGTACTTC	CASAGQPTYEQYF
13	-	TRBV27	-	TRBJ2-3	TGTGCCAGCAGCTCTTTAGTGGCAGATACGCAGTATTTT	CASSSLVADTQYF
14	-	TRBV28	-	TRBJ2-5	TGTGCCAGCAGTTTACGTCGGCTTCAAGAGACCCAGTACTTC	CASSLRRLQETQYF
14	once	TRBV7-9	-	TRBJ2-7	TGTGCCAGCACCTCTAACGCGGAGGGCTCCGAGCAGTACTTC	CASTSNAEGSEQYF
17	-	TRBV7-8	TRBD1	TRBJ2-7	TGTGCCAGCAGCTCCGTGGGGAGCCGGGACAGGGGTTACGAGCAGTACTTC	CASSSVGSRDRGYEQYF
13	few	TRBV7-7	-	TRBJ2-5	TGTGCTAGCAGCCTCTCTACCGTAGAGACCCAGTACTTC	CASSLSTVETQYF
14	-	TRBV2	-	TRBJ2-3	TGTGCCAGCAGTGAAAAGTGGGTCATCGATACGCAGTATTTT	CASSEKWVIDTQYF
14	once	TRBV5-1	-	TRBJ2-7	TGCGCCAGCAGCTTAGTCGGCGGAAACAACGAGCAGTACTTC	CASSLVGGNNEQYF
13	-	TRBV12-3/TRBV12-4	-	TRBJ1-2	TGTGCCAGCGCTCGACGGAGCGAGTATGGCTACACCTTC	CASARRSEYGYTF
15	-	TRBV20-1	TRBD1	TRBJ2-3	TGCAGTGCGAGAGGAGCGAAGGGGGCCACAGATACGCAGTATTTT	CSARGAKGATDTQYF
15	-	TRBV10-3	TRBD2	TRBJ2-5	TGTGCCATCAGTGAACGCGGACTAGGCCAAGAGACCCAGTACTTC	CAISERGLGQETQYF
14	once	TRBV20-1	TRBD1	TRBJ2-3	TGCAGTGCTACCATGGACAGGGAAGCAGATACGCAGTATTTT	CSATMDREADTQYF
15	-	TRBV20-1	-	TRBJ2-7	TGCAGTGCTAGAGATCGGCAGGGGTTATCCTACGAGCAGTACTTC	CSARDRQGLSYEQYF
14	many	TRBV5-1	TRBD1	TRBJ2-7	TGCGCCAGCAGCTTGGCACAGGGGACCTACGAGCAGTACTTC	CASSLAQGTYEQYF
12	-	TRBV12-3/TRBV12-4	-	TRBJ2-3	TGTGCCAGCACCATCTTTTCAGATACGCAGTATTTT	CASTIFSDTQYF
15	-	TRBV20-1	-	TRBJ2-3	TGCAGTGCTAGTGTGGTAGCAGGTACCTCAGATACGCAGTATTTT	CSASVVAGTSDTQYF
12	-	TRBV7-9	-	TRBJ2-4	TGTGCCAGCAACCCAGGGGGGGATGAGCAGTACTTC	CASNPGGDEQYF
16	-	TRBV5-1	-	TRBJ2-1	TGCGCCAGCAGCTGGACGAGTGGGGGGCGCGGGAATGAGCAGTTCTTC	CASSWTSGGRGNEQFF